This T cell receptor beta chain was recorded in a study of response to subunit inactivated influenza vaccine. One entry per CDR3 protein results from TCRdb running MiXCR on the RT-PCR reads. Counted here are around 320,000 distinct CDR3 sequences, about 20% occurring once; the ten biggest clones make up 9% to 12%. Germline-derived CDR1 and CDR2 are SGHTA and FQGNSA. The CDR3 consists of 15 residues. Trimming took off 5 bases at V and 0 bases at J, with 13 bases between the two ends. Study-wide findings and caveats: The authors suggested that every seasonal influenza vaccination recruits few new T cells.

Comment on this clonotype: What it binds is unknown.

The J gene is TRBJ1-1, the V gene TRBV7-2; D ambiguous. The origin of this receptor is a man aged 45-69 years who received an inactivated influenza vaccine. This specimen consisted of PBMCs from blood, obtained about 20 months after vaccination. This chain's CDR3 is CASSTRPGLNTEAFF. CDR3 sequence (DNA): TGTGCCAGCAGCACCCGCCCGGGGTTGAACACTGAAGCTTTCTTT.